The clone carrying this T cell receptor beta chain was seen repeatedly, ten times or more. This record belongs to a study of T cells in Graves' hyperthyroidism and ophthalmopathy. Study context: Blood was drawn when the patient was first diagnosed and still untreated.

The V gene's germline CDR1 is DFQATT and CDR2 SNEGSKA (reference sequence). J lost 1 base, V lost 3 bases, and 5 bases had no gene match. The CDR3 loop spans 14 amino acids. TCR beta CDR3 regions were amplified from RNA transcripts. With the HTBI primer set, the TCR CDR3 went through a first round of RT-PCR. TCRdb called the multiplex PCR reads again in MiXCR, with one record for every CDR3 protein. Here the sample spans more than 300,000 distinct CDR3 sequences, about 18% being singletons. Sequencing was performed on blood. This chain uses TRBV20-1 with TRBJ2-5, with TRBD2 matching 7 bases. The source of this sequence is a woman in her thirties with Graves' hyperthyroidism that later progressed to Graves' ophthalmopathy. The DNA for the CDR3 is TGCAGTGCTAGTCCCCTAGCGGCCCAAGAGACCCAGTACTTC. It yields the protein CSASPLAAQETQYF.